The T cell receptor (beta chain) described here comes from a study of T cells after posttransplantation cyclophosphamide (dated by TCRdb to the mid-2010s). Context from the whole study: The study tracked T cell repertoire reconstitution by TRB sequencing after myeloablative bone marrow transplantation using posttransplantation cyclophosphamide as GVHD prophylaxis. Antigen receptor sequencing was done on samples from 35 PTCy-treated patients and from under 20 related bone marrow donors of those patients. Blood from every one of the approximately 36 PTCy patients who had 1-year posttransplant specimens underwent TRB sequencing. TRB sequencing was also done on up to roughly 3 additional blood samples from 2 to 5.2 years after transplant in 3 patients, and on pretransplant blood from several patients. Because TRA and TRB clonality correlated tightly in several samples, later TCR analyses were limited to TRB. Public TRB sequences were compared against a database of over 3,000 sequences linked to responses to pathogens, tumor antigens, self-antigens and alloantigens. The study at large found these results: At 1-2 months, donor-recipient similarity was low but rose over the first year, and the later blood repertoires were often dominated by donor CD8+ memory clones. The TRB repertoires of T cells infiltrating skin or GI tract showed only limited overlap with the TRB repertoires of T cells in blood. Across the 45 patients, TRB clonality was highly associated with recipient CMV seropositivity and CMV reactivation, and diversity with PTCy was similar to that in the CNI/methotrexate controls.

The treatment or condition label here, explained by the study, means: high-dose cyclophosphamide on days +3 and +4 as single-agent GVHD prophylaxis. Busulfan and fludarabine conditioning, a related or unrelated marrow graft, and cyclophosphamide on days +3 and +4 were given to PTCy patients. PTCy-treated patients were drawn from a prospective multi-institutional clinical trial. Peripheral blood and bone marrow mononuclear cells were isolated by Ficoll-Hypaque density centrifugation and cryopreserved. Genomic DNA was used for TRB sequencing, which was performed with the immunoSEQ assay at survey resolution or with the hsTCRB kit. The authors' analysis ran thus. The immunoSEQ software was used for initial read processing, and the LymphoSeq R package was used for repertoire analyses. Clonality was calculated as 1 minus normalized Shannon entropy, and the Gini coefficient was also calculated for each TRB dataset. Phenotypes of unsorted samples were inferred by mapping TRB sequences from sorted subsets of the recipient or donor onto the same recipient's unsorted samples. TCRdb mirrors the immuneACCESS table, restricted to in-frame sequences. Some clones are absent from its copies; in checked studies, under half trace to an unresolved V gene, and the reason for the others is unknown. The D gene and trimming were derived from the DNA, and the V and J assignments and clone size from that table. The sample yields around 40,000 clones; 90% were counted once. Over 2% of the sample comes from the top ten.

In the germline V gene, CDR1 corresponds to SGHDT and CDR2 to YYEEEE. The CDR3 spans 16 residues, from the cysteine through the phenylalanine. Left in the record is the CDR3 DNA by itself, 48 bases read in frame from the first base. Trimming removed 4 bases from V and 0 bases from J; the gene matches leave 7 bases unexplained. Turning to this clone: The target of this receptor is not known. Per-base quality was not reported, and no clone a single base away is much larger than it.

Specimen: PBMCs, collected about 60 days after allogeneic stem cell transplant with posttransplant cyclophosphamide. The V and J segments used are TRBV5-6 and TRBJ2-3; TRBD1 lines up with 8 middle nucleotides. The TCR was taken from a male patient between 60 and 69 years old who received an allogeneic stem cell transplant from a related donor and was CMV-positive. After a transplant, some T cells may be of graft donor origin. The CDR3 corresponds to CASSPGWTGSTDTQYF. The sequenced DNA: TGTGCCAGCAGCCCGGGTTGGACAGGGAGCACAGATACGCAGTATTTT. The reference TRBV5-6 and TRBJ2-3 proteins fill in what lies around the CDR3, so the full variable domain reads DAGVTQSPTHLIKTRGQQVTLRCSPKSGHDTVSWYQQALGQGPQFIFQYYEEEERQRGNFPDRFSGHQFPNYSSELNVNALLLGDSALYLCASSPGWTGSTDTQYFGPGTRLTVL.